The source of this T cell receptor (beta chain) is a study of blood T cells in healthy people across ages. General study points: Estimated diversity, derived from one million T cells, was regarded as an underestimate. Among T cells, TCR beta diversity per million cells dropped roughly linearly as age rose.

About this clonotype itself: Its cognate antigen is unknown.

The V gene lost 6 bases and the J gene lost 0 bases, with 8 bases spanning the gap. CDR1 is DFQATT, CDR2 SNEGSKA, per germline (reference sequence). The CDR3 is made up of 13 amino acids. Then a second PCR, running about 6 to 12 cycles, was carried out with a sample-barcoded 5' primer and a J-beta primer mix. In TCRdb, the 5' RACE reads were re-called with MiXCR into one record per CDR3 protein. The sample lists roughly 570,000 distinct CDR3 sequences; approximately 30% were seen once. The clonotype originates from a woman in her 70s in good health. The V call is TRBV20-1, the J call TRBJ1-4; D call uncertain. Specimen: blood. CDR3 residues: CSATTATNEKLFF. In DNA, the CDR3 is TGCAGTGCAACAACTGCAACTAATGAAAAACTGTTTTTT.